The 6 T cell receptor beta chains presented below share a single source sample, sequenced in a study of blood T cell repertoires in COVID-19. Libraries were prepared by immunoSEQ multiplex PCR; TCRdb keeps only in-frame clonotypes and omits some of them. The table has 120,000 or so clones, 87% seen once; the top ten hold 4% to 5.5%. Sequenced: peripheral blood. The receptors come from a human donor in a cohort sampled during active COVID-19.

This sequence joins TRBV10-2 and TRBJ1-2, with 8 bases aligning to TRBD1. V trimming: 8 bases; J trimming: 4 bases; junction bases outside the gene matches: 6. CDR1 and CDR2 (germline): WSHSY, SAAADI. The CDR3 is 13 residues long. The CDR3 loop is CASRDRPSYGYTF. The DNA for the CDR3 is TGCGCCAGCCGGGACAGGCCTTCCTATGGCTACACCTTC.

The rearrangement uses TRBV6-5 and TRBJ1-4, with 7 positions matching TRBD1. The CDR3 is made up of 14 amino acids. CDR1 and CDR2 from the germline V gene are MNHEY and SVGAGI. With V trimmed by 6 bases and J by 4 bases, 5 bases remained unmatched. The CDR3 region has the DNA TGTGCCAGCAGCGTTGACAGGGTTAATGAAAAACTGTTTTTT. This encodes CASSVDRVNEKLFF.

This clone was seen only once. V and J are TRBV11-3 and TRBJ2-3; no reliable D call. CDR3 length: 14 amino acids. V lost 5 bases and J 2 bases, leaving 11 bases between the germline ends. The V gene's germline CDR1 is SGHNT and CDR2 YENEEA. The CDR3 spells CASSENRATDTQYF. CDR3 sequence (DNA): TGTGCCAGCAGCGAAAACAGAGCCACAGATACGCAGTATTTT.

The rearrangement joins TRBV5-1 to TRBJ2-5, with a weak D call TRBD2 (5 bases). V lost 2 bases and J 4 bases, leaving 6 bases between the germline ends. This CDR3 has 12 residues. CDR1 SGHRS and CDR2 YFSETQ come from the germline V gene. The CDR3 DNA follows: TGCGCCAGCAGCTTAAGCGGAGAGACCCAGTACTTC. Translated: CASSLSGETQYF.

The chain has TRBV7-3 and TRBJ1-1, with TRBD1 as a possible D gene (6 bases). CDR1 is SGHTA, CDR2 FQGTGA, per germline. The CDR3 contains 16 residues. Trimming shortened V by 4 bases and J by 0 bases, and 15 bases separated the two germline ends. CDR3 DNA: TGTGCCAGCAGCTCCGTCGGACAGACCCTGAACACTGAAGCTTTCTTT. This codes for CASSSVGQTLNTEAFF.

The chain uses TRBV27 and TRBJ2-7, with 8 bases aligning to TRBD1. Germline V gene data show CDR1 as MNHEY and CDR2 as SMNVEV (reference sequence). Trimming at V came to 3 bases and at J to 2 bases, leaving 6 bases not matched to a gene. The CDR3 has 15 amino acids. CDR3 protein: CASSFLGQGPYEQYF. For the CDR3, the DNA is TGTGCCAGCAGTTTTCTCGGACAGGGCCCCTACGAGCAGTACTTC.